These 4 T cell receptor beta chains originate from one sample sequenced in a study of blood T cells in healthy people across ages (dated by TCRdb to the mid-2010s). Preparation of the library involved 5' RACE. Sequencer: Illumina HiSeq 2500. A second PCR of about 6 to 12 cycles was run with a J-beta primer mix and a sample-barcoded 5' primer. The public reads were reprocessed in TCRdb via fastp at Q25 and MiXCR, keeping in-frame beta chains. Rows with a matching CDR3 protein are joined into one entry that keeps the most common DNA and genes. The sample table contains about 730,000 distinct CDR3 sequences; only one count was recorded for about 42% of them. Clones ranked in the top ten supply approximately 22% of the sample. The sample was blood. The receptors originated from a woman aged 55-69 years in good health.

The chain recombines TRBV6-6 with TRBJ2-5; 9 bases agree with TRBD1. The J call is doubtful: the DNA matches TRBJ2-7 better. This CDR3 contains 14 residues. The germline V gene encodes CDR1 MNHNY and CDR2 SVGAGI (reference sequence). The CDR3 spells CASRRGQGQVEQYF. The CDR3 DNA follows: TGTGCCAGCAGAAGAGGACAGGGGCAAGTCGAGCAGTACTTC.

This clonotype was detected a few times. A much larger clone sits a single nucleotide away, making a read error possible. This rearrangement joins TRBV29-1 to TRBJ1-2; D uncertain. The CDR3 contains 12 residues. Germline values: CDR1 SQVTM, CDR2 ANQGSEA. The V gene lost 4 bases and the J gene lost 1 base, with 7 bases spanning the gap. The CDR3 coding sequence is TGCAGCGTTGGGGCAGTTAACTATGGCTACACCTTC. This gives the protein CSVGAVNYGYTF.

The chain recombines TRBV9 with TRBJ2-1; 8 nucleotides match TRBD2. With V trimmed by 0 bases and J by 7 bases, 9 bases remained unmatched. In germline, CDR1 is SGDLS, CDR2 YYNGEE. The CDR3 contains 16 residues. The CDR3 DNA follows: TGTGCCAGCAGCGTAGGGATTAGCGGGATCTTGAATGAGCAGTTCTTC. This translates into CASSVGISGILNEQFF.

This clonotype was counted ten times or more. The V gene is TRBV20-1, the J gene TRBJ2-1, with unresolved D. From germline, CDR1 is DFQATT and CDR2 SNEGSKA (reference sequence). Trimming took off 5 bases at V and 5 bases at J, with 10 bases between the two ends. The CDR3 totals 12 residues. The CDR3 loop reads CSARWNHNEQFF. CDR3 nucleotide sequence: TGCAGTGCTCGGTGGAACCACAATGAGCAGTTCTTC.